The rows below give T cell receptor beta chains drawn from one sample of a study of blood T cell repertoires in COVID-19. Sequenced by immunoSEQ multiplex PCR; TCRdb stores in-frame clones only, minus some. This sample has about 130,000 clones, with about 89% found just once. Sequencing was performed on peripheral blood. These receptors all stem from a woman aged 55-75 years with acute or convalescent COVID-19. CDR3s include the opening cysteine and the closing phenylalanine or tryptophan. The D gene is left open where the match is weak. Clone size is stated in some rows and not others, as once, few, many or a class when expanded.

J	size	D	V	CDR3	DNA
TRBJ2-3	.	TRBD2	TRBV5-1	CASSAGTSGDTQYF	TGCGCCAGCAGCGCCGGGACTAGCGGGGATACGCAGTATTTT
TRBJ2-1	.	TRBD2	TRBV4-1	CASSQSLAGVHNEQFF	TGCGCCAGCAGCCAATCTCTCGCGGGAGTCCACAATGAGCAGTTCTTC
TRBJ1-2	.	.	TRBV6-6	CASNGQNYGYTF	TGTGCCAGCAATGGACAGAACTATGGCTACACCTTC
TRBJ2-2	once	.	TRBV11-1	CASSNMNGELFF	TGTGCCAGCAGCAACATGAACGGGGAGCTGTTTTTT
TRBJ2-2	.	TRBD2	TRBV7-2	CASSPAGGGTGELFF	TGTGCCAGCAGCCCAGCGGGAGGGGGCACCGGGGAGCTGTTTTTT
TRBJ2-5	.	TRBD2	TRBV4-1	CASSQEGSSGETQYF	TGCGCCAGCAGCCAAGAAGGGTCTAGCGGGGAGACCCAGTACTTC
TRBJ1-3	.	TRBD1	TRBV18	CASSQNRGPAGNTIYF	TGTGCCAGCTCACAAAACAGGGGCCCGGCTGGAAACACCATATATTTT
TRBJ1-2	.	.	TRBV24-1	CATSDPGRSEGYTF	TGTGCCACCAGTGATCCCGGGAGGTCTGAGGGCTACACCTTC
TRBJ1-2	once	TRBD1	TRBV27	CASSWTGSVNYGYTF	TGTGCCAGCAGTTGGACAGGGTCGGTTAACTATGGCTACACCTTC
TRBJ1-2	.	TRBD1	TRBV2	CASSKDRDHFRGYTF	TGTGCCAGCAGCAAGGACAGGGACCATTTCCGCGGCTACACCTTC
TRBJ2-2	.	TRBD2	TRBV5-4	CASIPAGGDVTGELFF	TGTGCCAGCATCCCAGCGGGAGGGGACGTCACCGGGGAGCTGTTTTTT
TRBJ1-6	.	.	TRBV3-1/TRBV3-2	CASSQGGGMNNSPLHF	TGTGCCAGCAGCCAAGGGGGCGGGATGAATAATTCACCCCTCCACTTT
TRBJ1-1	.	.	TRBV12-3/TRBV12-4	CASSLTGNTEAFF	TGTGCCAGCAGTCTTACAGGGAACACTGAAGCTTTCTTT
TRBJ1-3	.	.	TRBV6-6	CASTRSGWTGSGNTIYF	TGTGCCAGCACTCGAAGCGGATGGACTGGCTCTGGAAACACCATATATTTT
TRBJ2-1	.	TRBD2	TRBV29-1	CSVVLMSGRARNEQFF	TGCAGCGTTGTATTAATGAGCGGGAGGGCCAGGAATGAGCAGTTCTTC
TRBJ2-7	.	.	TRBV7-9	CASSLQGLYEQYF	TGTGCCAGCAGCTTACAGGGTCTCTACGAGCAGTACTTC
TRBJ1-1	.	.	TRBV6-5	CASRRTLNTEAFF	TGTGCCAGCAGACGGACTCTGAACACTGAAGCTTTCTTT
TRBJ1-3	few	.	TRBV13	CASSLGARATGNTIYF	TGTGCCAGCAGCTTAGGGGCCAGGGCCACTGGAAACACCATATATTTT
TRBJ1-6	.	.	TRBV19	CASSSNRRVINSPLHF	TGTGCCAGTAGTTCTAACCGCCGGGTCATTAATTCACCCCTCCACTTT
TRBJ2-7	.	.	TRBV11-2	CASSLVSLREQYF	TGTGCCAGCAGCTTAGTCTCTCTGAGGGAGCAGTACTTC
TRBJ2-7	.	TRBD2	TRBV11-2	CASSLDPRETSYEQYF	TGTGCCAGCAGCTTAGATCCGCGGGAGACATCCTACGAGCAGTACTTC
TRBJ2-1	.	.	TRBV20-1	CSASSATYYNEQFF	TGCAGTGCTAGTTCTGCGACTTATTACAATGAGCAGTTCTTC
TRBJ1-2	.	.	TRBV12-3/TRBV12-4	CASSFGRRYGYTF	TGTGCCAGCAGTTTTGGCAGAAGATATGGCTACACCTTC
TRBJ1-1	.	.	TRBV5-3	CARSLLYSFTEAFF	TGTGCCAGAAGCTTGTTATACAGTTTCACTGAAGCTTTCTTT
TRBJ2-2	.	.	TRBV7-9	CASSLGSTNTGELFF	TGTGCCAGCAGCTTAGGGAGTACGAACACCGGGGAGCTGTTTTTT
TRBJ2-5	.	TRBD1	TRBV6-1	CASSEALGQGVETQYF	TGTGCCAGCAGTGAAGCGCTCGGACAGGGGGTAGAGACCCAGTACTTC
TRBJ2-7	.	.	TRBV7-9	CASSIQVAYEQYF	TGTGCCAGCAGCATACAGGTTGCCTACGAGCAGTACTTC
TRBJ2-3	few	.	TRBV6-1	CASSEVGGGTQYF	TGTGCCAGCAGTGAAGTAGGCGGAGGTACGCAGTATTTT
TRBJ2-1	.	TRBD2	TRBV5-6	CASSFDAGEIYNEQFF	TGTGCCAGCAGCTTTGACGCGGGAGAAATCTACAATGAGCAGTTCTTC
TRBJ1-1	.	.	TRBV3-1/TRBV3-2	CASSPDSSTEAFF	TGTGCCAGCAGCCCGGACAGTAGTACTGAAGCTTTCTTT
TRBJ1-1	once	.	TRBV7-2	CASSSPSPWAFF	TGTGCCAGCAGCTCCCCAAGCCCCTGGGCTTTCTTT
TRBJ1-2	.	.	TRBV28	CASSSPQGYGYTF	TGTGCCAGCAGTTCACCCCAGGGCTATGGCTACACCTTC
TRBJ2-7	.	.	TRBV2	CASSAPPGLGTYEQYF	TGTGCCAGCAGTGCTCCCCCGGGACTGGGTACCTACGAGCAGTACTTC
TRBJ1-4	.	TRBD1	TRBV30	CAWSAGTGVKLFF	TGTGCCTGGAGTGCCGGGACAGGGGTAAAACTGTTTTTT
TRBJ2-7	.	TRBD2	TRBV6-5	CASGGGSGSANEQYF	TGTGCCTCGGGGGGGGGTAGCGGGAGCGCCAACGAGCAGTACTTC
TRBJ1-2	.	.	TRBV7-2	CASSFGGEEISWGYGYTF	TGTGCCAGCAGCTTCGGGGGAGAGGAGATATCGTGGGGATATGGCTACACCTTC
TRBJ2-3	.	TRBD2	TRBV6-5	CASSLGLAGGQDTQYF	TGTGCCAGCAGTTTGGGACTAGCGGGAGGCCAAGATACGCAGTATTTT
TRBJ1-2	.	.	TRBV5-1	CASSSSPYGYTF	TGCGCCAGCAGCTCAAGCCCCTATGGCTACACCTTC
TRBJ2-1	.	.	TRBV5-1	CASSLFNSYNEQFF	TGCGCCAGCAGCTTATTCAACTCCTACAATGAGCAGTTCTTC
TRBJ2-2	.	.	TRBV11-2	CASSTRDFLTGELFF	TGTGCCAGCAGCACCCGGGACTTTTTAACCGGGGAGCTGTTTTTT